The rows below give T cell receptor beta chains drawn from one sample of a study of T-cell reconstitution after alpha-beta-depleted transplantation in children. TCRdb re-analysed the PCR reads in MiXCR, keeping a single row per CDR3 protein. The table has about 400,000 distinct CDR3 sequences, roughly 22% seen once. The material was PBMCs from the stem cell graft donor, obtained from the stem cell graft. The receptors were sampled from a human donor who donated a stem cell graft to a child with acute myeloid leukemia. Each CDR3 is given with its conserved first and last residue. The D gene is left open where the match is weak. Only part of the rows carry a size: once, few, many, or a class if the clone is expanded.

TRBV28,TRBD1,TRBJ2-2,few,CASNPGQATGELFF,TGTGCCAGCAACCCGGGACAGGCCACCGGGGAGCTGTTTTTT
TRBV12-3/TRBV12-4,.,TRBJ1-4,.,CASSFGRDREKLFF,TGTGCCAGCAGTTTCGGCAGGGATCGAGAAAAACTGTTTTTT
TRBV12-3/TRBV12-4,TRBD1,TRBJ2-1,few,CASSPGTVNFQFF,TGTGCCAGCAGTCCAGGGACAGTGAACTTCCAGTTCTTC
TRBV7-2,.,TRBJ2-7,few,CASSLESLQQYF,TGTGCCAGCAGCTTAGAGTCCCTACAGCAGTACTTC
TRBV29-1,TRBD1,TRBJ1-1,.,CSADRVRDTEAFF,TGCAGCGCCGACAGGGTTCGGGACACTGAAGCTTTCTTT
TRBV9,TRBD1,TRBJ2-3,.,CASSVGRGHGITDTQYF,TGTGCCAGCAGCGTAGGAAGGGGGCATGGAATCACAGATACGCAGTATTTT
TRBV2,.,TRBJ1-1,.,CASKQGRDTEAFF,TGTGCCAGTAAACAGGGCCGGGACACTGAAGCTTTCTTT
TRBV12-3/TRBV12-4,TRBD2,TRBJ2-1,.,CASSPGLAGPGF,TGTGCCAGCAGTCCCGGACTAGCGGGACCCGGCTTC
TRBV4-3,.,TRBJ1-3,many,CASSQDRLRSSGNTIYF,TGCGCCAGCAGCCAAGATCGATTAAGGAGTTCTGGAAACACCATATATTTT
TRBV20-1,.,TRBJ2-3,many,CSARVLRQGTDTQYF,TGCAGTGCTAGAGTGCTCCGACAAGGCACAGATACGCAGTATTTT
TRBV12-3/TRBV12-4,TRBD1,TRBJ1-4,few,CASRGQEATNEKLFF,TGTGCCAGCAGGGGACAGGAAGCAACTAATGAAAAACTGTTTTTT
TRBV5-5,TRBD1,TRBJ2-5,.,CASSERPQGQETQYF,TGTGCCAGCAGCGAACGACCACAGGGGCAAGAGACCCAGTACTTC
TRBV29-1,TRBD1,TRBJ2-7,few,CSVAKGAYEQYF,TGCAGCGTGGCGAAGGGGGCTTACGAGCAGTACTTC
TRBV7-3,.,TRBJ2-7,.,CASTQPLSRERYEQYF,TGTGCCAGCACCCAACCCTTATCGCGGGAACGCTACGAGCAGTACTTC
TRBV27,.,TRBJ2-7,few,CATRDVYEQYF,TGTGCCACGCGGGACGTATACGAGCAGTACTTC
TRBV18,.,TRBJ2-7,.,CASSPPSATHEQYF,TGTGCCAGCTCACCACCTAGCGCAACCCACGAGCAGTACTTC
TRBV7-9,.,TRBJ2-1,few,CASSPKSTVNEQFF,TGTGCCAGCAGCCCAAAATCGACAGTGAATGAGCAGTTCTTC
TRBV4-1,TRBD2,TRBJ2-7,.,CASSQVLGGRFYEQYF,TGCGCCAGCAGCCAAGTTCTTGGCGGGAGGTTCTACGAGCAGTACTTC
TRBV29-1,.,TRBJ2-3,.,CSVGGNVRPQYF,TGCAGCGTTGGGGGTAACGTAAGGCCGCAGTATTTT
TRBV5-1,TRBD1,TRBJ1-2,.,CASSLAGQMNYGYTF,TGCGCCAGCAGCTTGGCGGGACAGATGAACTATGGCTACACCTTC
TRBV12-3/TRBV12-4,TRBD2,TRBJ2-5,many,CASSRGLAGDHF,TGTGCCAGCAGTCGCGGACTAGCGGGAGACCACTTC
TRBV20-1,.,TRBJ2-7,.,CSAKAGTFPYEQYF,TGCAGTGCTAAAGCAGGGACCTTTCCCTACGAGCAGTACTTC
TRBV25-1,TRBD2,TRBJ2-7,.,CASSIAGREQYF,TGTGCCAGCAGTATAGCGGGGCGGGAGCAGTACTTC
TRBV10-3,.,TRBJ1-1,.,CAIRGWGQAEAFF,TGTGCCATCAGGGGTTGGGGGCAGGCTGAAGCTTTCTTT
TRBV29-1,TRBD2,TRBJ2-7,few,CSVGLAGRPYEQYF,TGCAGCGTTGGTCTAGCGGGAAGACCCTACGAGCAGTACTTC
TRBV7-2,.,TRBJ2-3,.,CASGPLDLDTQYF,TGTGCCAGCGGCCCGTTGGACCTGGATACGCAGTATTTT
TRBV2,TRBD2,TRBJ2-2,.,CASSETSGVTGELFF,TGTGCCAGCAGTGAGACTAGCGGGGTCACCGGGGAGCTGTTTTTT
TRBV4-2,.,TRBJ1-1,.,CASSQAGAGYYSEAFF,TGTGCCAGCAGCCAAGCCGGGGCAGGTTATTATTCTGAAGCTTTCTTT
TRBV20-1,.,TRBJ2-1,many,CSAIVYPSYNEQFF,TGCAGTGCAATTGTATACCCCTCCTACAATGAGCAGTTCTTC
TRBV7-9,.,TRBJ2-1,.,CASTTRGDSHNEQFF,TGTGCCAGCACCACAAGGGGGGACTCTCACAATGAGCAGTTCTTC
TRBV9,.,TRBJ2-7,.,CASSVEGSPYEQYF,TGTGCCAGCAGCGTAGAGGGGTCCCCCTACGAGCAGTACTTC
TRBV25-1,TRBD2,TRBJ2-1,.,CASSENKREGTYNEQFF,TGTGCCAGCAGTGAAAATAAGCGGGAGGGGACCTATAATGAGCAGTTCTTC
TRBV12-3/TRBV12-4,TRBD2,TRBJ2-1,few,CASSSQREGFNEQFF,TGTGCCAGCAGTTCCCAGCGGGAGGGTTTCAATGAGCAGTTCTTC
TRBV7-2,.,TRBJ2-5,.,CASSLFRGRGETQYF,TGTGCCAGCAGCTTATTTCGGGGCAGGGGAGAGACCCAGTACTTC
TRBV12-3/TRBV12-4,TRBD1,TRBJ1-1,many,CASSAGQGAAMNTEAFF,TGTGCCAGCAGTGCAGGACAGGGGGCTGCTATGAACACTGAAGCTTTCTTT
TRBV7-9,.,TRBJ1-1,.,CASSQDLGTVEAFF,TGTGCCAGCAGCCAGGACTTAGGAACAGTTGAAGCTTTCTTT
TRBV20-1,TRBD2,TRBJ2-7,.,CSASHLGLVGEQYF,TGCAGTGCTAGCCACCTGGGACTAGTAGGCGAGCAGTACTTC
TRBV20-1,.,TRBJ1-5,.,CSANGEQPQHF,TGCAGTGCTAACGGGGAACAGCCCCAGCATTTT
TRBV29-1,.,TRBJ1-5,few,CSVDSIRVGNQPQHF,TGCAGCGTTGATTCTATCAGGGTCGGCAATCAGCCCCAGCATTTT
TRBV4-3,.,TRBJ2-7,.,CASSQGLSGEREQYF,TGCGCCAGCAGCCAAGGTTTATCGGGGGAACGGGAGCAGTACTTC
TRBV15,TRBD2,TRBJ2-5,.,CATSRLAGETQYF,TGTGCCACCAGCAGACTAGCGGGGGAGACCCAGTACTTC
TRBV6-5,.,TRBJ1-6,.,CASSHGTGRNSPLHF,TGTGCCAGCAGTCACGGGACCGGGAGGAATTCACCCCTCCACTTT
TRBV11-2,.,TRBJ1-1,many,CASSLPTGASVF,TGTGCCAGCAGCTTACCTACAGGTGCGAGTGTCTTT
TRBV4-3,.,TRBJ2-5,.,CASSPEVQYLAQYF,TGCGCCAGCAGCCCAGAGGTTCAGTACCTGGCCCAGTACTTC